Sequencing of this T cell receptor (beta chain) was carried out in a study of blood T cell repertoires in COVID-19. Study summary: The United States, Italy and Spain were the sources of the acute and convalescent COVID-19 samples. T cells, B-cell-depleted T cells, or PBMCs provided the cDNA or gDNA that served as material.

This clone was picked up one time. The V gene's germline CDR1 is SGHNT and CDR2 YYREEE (reference sequence). The CDR3 contains 13 residues. With 5 bases clipped from V and 2 bases from J, the junction kept 4 bases outside the gene matches. Authors' analysis steps: Nucleated cell number was recorded as an estimate derived from reference gene primer amplification. Profiling relied on immunoSEQ multiplex PCR, and the TCRdb table lists in-frame clones only, not all of them. V and J calls and clone size are copied from that table; D and trimming were computed from the DNA. Of 130,000 or so clones in the sample, around 84% are singletons; the top ten hold almost 8.5%.

The sequenced sample was peripheral blood. The origin of this receptor is a woman in her fifties or sixties with acute or convalescent COVID-19. The chain is built from TRBV5-4 and TRBJ2-7; 7 bases line up with TRBD1. CDR3 loop: CASRPTGAYEQYF. The DNA of the CDR3 is TGTGCCAGCAGACCCACAGGGGCCTACGAGCAGTACTTC.